This T cell receptor (beta chain) came from a study of cytomegalovirus exposure and HLA in healthy donors. Study results and caveats: When presence/absence was analysed, sequencing depth was taken to be roughly uniform across donors.

This clone was counted between two and nine times. The antigen is undetermined. The same CDR3 can be traced to other DNA sequences in this sample. PCR involved 60 Vbeta and 13 Jbeta primers. Profiled with immunoSEQ multiplex PCR; TCRdb holds only in-frame clones, not every one. The sample includes 150,000 to 200,000 clones, 12% of them seen just once. The source of this sequence is a man in his forties or fifties in good health and CMV-seropositive. Sequenced input: PBMCs.

The CDR3 sequence: CASSVGAAGNTIYF. DNA for the CDR3: TGTGCCAGCAGCGTAGGGGCCGCTGGAAACACCATATATTTT. The J gene is TRBJ1-3, the V gene TRBV9; D ambiguous. Germline assignment: CDR1 SGDLS and CDR2 YYNGEE. Trimming left V 0 bases short and J 2 bases short, with 6 bases between. The CDR3 has 14 amino acids.